The rows below give T cell receptor beta chains drawn from one sample of a study of cytomegalovirus exposure and HLA in healthy donors. Data came from immunoSEQ multiplex PCR; TCRdb stores just in-frame clones and leaves some out. This sample has tens of thousands of clones; about two thirds occur once, and the top ten carry around 10%. Sequenced: PBMCs. The origin of the receptors is a woman aged 35 to 49 in good health and CMV-seropositive. CDR3s include the opening cysteine and the closing phenylalanine or tryptophan. The D gene is left open where the match is weak. The size field is filled for only some rows; it gives once, few, many or a size class.

D	V	size	J	DNA	CDR3
-	TRBV19	-	TRBJ2-5	TGTGCCAGTAGTCCCGGGGACTCCCAAGAGACCCAGTACTTC	CASSPGDSQETQYF
-	TRBV14	-	TRBJ1-2	TGTGCCAGCAGGCAGAGCCAGTCAGGAGGCTACACCTTC	CASRQSQSGGYTF
-	TRBV6-1	-	TRBJ1-2	TGTGCCAGCAGTTTTGGGGGGGCAGGATACGGCTACACCTTC	CASSFGGAGYGYTF
-	TRBV7-2	-	TRBJ2-7	TGTGCCAGCAGCCGTAGGGGCAGCACCTACGAGCAGTACTTC	CASSRRGSTYEQYF
TRBD2	TRBV5-1	-	TRBJ2-3	TGCGCCAGCAGCCAACCCCGGGTTGCGGGGGGACTTACAGATACGCAGTATTTT	CASSQPRVAGGLTDTQYF
TRBD2	TRBV7-2	few	TRBJ2-7	TGTGCCAGCAGCCCTCTAGGGACTAGTAGGGGCGAGCAGTACTTC	CASSPLGTSRGEQYF
-	TRBV7-9	-	TRBJ2-5	TGTGCCAGCAGCTTAGGTCAGGGTAAACAAGAGACCCAGTACTTC	CASSLGQGKQETQYF
TRBD1	TRBV5-4	-	TRBJ2-7	TGTGCCAGCAGCGGGGCGGACAGGAAACACGAGCAGTACTTC	CASSGADRKHEQYF
-	TRBV21-1	few	TRBJ1-2	TGTGCCAGCAGCGCTCCCGGGAAGGCGGGGGGCTACACCTTC	CASSAPGKAGGYTF
TRBD1	TRBV5-1	-	TRBJ2-3	TGCGCCAGCAGCTTGAGGCAGGGGGCTGAAAGCACAGATACGCAGTATTTT	CASSLRQGAESTDTQYF
-	TRBV25-1	-	TRBJ1-5	TGTGCCAGCAGTGGATTACAGGGCTTCGGACAGCCCCAGCATTTT	CASSGLQGFGQPQHF
TRBD1	TRBV2	-	TRBJ2-5	TGTGCCAGCGGTAGGGGGCAGGAGACCCAGTACTTC	CASGRGQETQYF
TRBD1	TRBV11-2	few	TRBJ1-6	TGTGCCAGCAGCTTAGGGACAGGGTCACCCCTCCACTTT	CASSLGTGSPLHF
TRBD1	TRBV6-6	-	TRBJ1-1	TGTGCCAGTCGGGACAGGAGAGCTTTCTTT	CASRDRRAFF
TRBD1	TRBV13	-	TRBJ2-7	TGTGCCAGCAGCCCCGACAGGGGATACGAGCAGTACTTC	CASSPDRGYEQYF
-	TRBV5-1	-	TRBJ1-4	TGCGCCAGCAGCTTGTTGGGACAAAGGAGGGAAAAACTGTTTTTT	CASSLLGQRREKLFF
-	TRBV11-2	-	TRBJ1-2	TGTGCCAGCAGCTATGGACAGAGTGGCTACACCTTC	CASSYGQSGYTF
TRBD1	TRBV29-1	-	TRBJ2-5	TGCAGCGTTGATTCGGGACAGCAAGAGACCCAGTACTTC	CSVDSGQQETQYF
TRBD1	TRBV19	-	TRBJ2-5	TGTGCCAGTGGGGGGACAGGGGTAGACACCCAGTACTTC	CASGGTGVDTQYF
TRBD2	TRBV6-6	-	TRBJ2-7	TGTGCCAGCAGTTGGGGAATGGGACTAGGTACCTACGAGCAGTACTTC	CASSWGMGLGTYEQYF
-	TRBV5-6	-	TRBJ2-5	TGTGCCAGCAACACAGGGAGAGAGACCCAGTACTTC	CASNTGRETQYF
TRBD1	TRBV6-5	-	TRBJ2-5	TGTGCCAGCAGTTACGGGACAGGGCAAGAGGAGACCCAGTACTTC	CASSYGTGQEETQYF
-	TRBV5-4	-	TRBJ1-5	TGTGCCAGCAGCTTCGCAGGGGATAGCAATCAGCCCCAGCATTTT	CASSFAGDSNQPQHF
TRBD1	TRBV12-5	-	TRBJ1-1	TGTGCTAGTGGTCCCGGACAGGGCCCGAACACTGAAGCTTTCTTT	CASGPGQGPNTEAFF
-	TRBV5-1	-	TRBJ2-1	TGCGCCAGCAGCCCCACTGGAGGGCAGAATGACAATGAGCAGTTCTTC	CASSPTGGQNDNEQFF
-	TRBV29-1	-	TRBJ1-2	TGCAGCGTTGAAGATCTAGGCGCGGGGCCCACCATAACTAACTATGGCTACACCTTC	CSVEDLGAGPTITNYGYTF
TRBD1	TRBV9	-	TRBJ1-2	TGTGCCAGCAGTGCCTGGGACAGGGCAGGCTCGGGTGGCTACACCTTC	CASSAWDRAGSGGYTF
TRBD2	TRBV4-2	-	TRBJ2-6	TGTGCCAGCAGCCATCGGACTAGCGGGGATACGGGGGGGGCCAACGTCCTGACTTTC	CASSHRTSGDTGGANVLTF
-	TRBV20-1	few	TRBJ1-2	TGCAGTGCTGCGGACACTGGCTACACCTTC	CSAADTGYTF
-	TRBV5-1	few	TRBJ2-7	TGCGCCAGCAGCTTGGTAGGAGGCTCAACCTACGAGCAGTACTTC	CASSLVGGSTYEQYF
-	TRBV9	-	TRBJ1-1	TGTGCCAGCAGCGTAAATAGGAACACTGAAGCTTTCTTT	CASSVNRNTEAFF
-	TRBV7-2	-	TRBJ1-4	TGTGCCAGCAGCCGGGGGTCCTATAATGAAAAACTGTTTTTT	CASSRGSYNEKLFF
-	TRBV6-1	many	TRBJ1-3	TGTGCCAGCAGTGAATCAGAAGGGGCGTCGGGAAACACCATATATTTT	CASSESEGASGNTIYF
-	TRBV5-4	few	TRBJ1-4	TGTGCCAGCAGCTTCGGGATGAATAATGAAAAACTGTTTTTT	CASSFGMNNEKLFF
-	TRBV2	-	TRBJ2-5	TGTGCCAGCAGTGAGGCCGAAGAGACCCAGTACTTC	CASSEAEETQYF
TRBD1	TRBV15	-	TRBJ2-7	TGTGCCACCAGCAGAGCCGGGACAGGCTCCTACGAGCAGTACTTC	CATSRAGTGSYEQYF